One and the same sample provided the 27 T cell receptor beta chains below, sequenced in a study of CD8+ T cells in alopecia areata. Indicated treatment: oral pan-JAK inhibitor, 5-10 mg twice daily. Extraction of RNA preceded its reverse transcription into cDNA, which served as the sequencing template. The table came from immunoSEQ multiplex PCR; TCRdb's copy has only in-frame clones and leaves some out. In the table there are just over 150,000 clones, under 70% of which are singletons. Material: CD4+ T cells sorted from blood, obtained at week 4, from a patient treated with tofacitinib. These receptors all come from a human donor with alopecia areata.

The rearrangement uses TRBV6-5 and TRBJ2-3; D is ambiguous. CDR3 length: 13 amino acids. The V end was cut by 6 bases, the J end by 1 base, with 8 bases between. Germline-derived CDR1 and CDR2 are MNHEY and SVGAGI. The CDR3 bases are TGTGCCAGCAGCCTTCAGGGCACAGATACGCAGTATTTT. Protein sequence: CASSLQGTDTQYF.

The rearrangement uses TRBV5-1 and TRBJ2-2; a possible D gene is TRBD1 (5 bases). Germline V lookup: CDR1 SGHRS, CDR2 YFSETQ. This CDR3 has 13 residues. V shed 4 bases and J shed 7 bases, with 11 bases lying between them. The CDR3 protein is CASSPTVGGELFF. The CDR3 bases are TGCGCCAGCAGCCCGACAGTGGGCGGGGAGCTGTTTTTT.

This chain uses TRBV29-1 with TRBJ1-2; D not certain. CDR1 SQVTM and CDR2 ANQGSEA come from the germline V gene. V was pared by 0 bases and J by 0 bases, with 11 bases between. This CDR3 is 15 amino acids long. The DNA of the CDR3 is TGCAGCGTTGAAGATGAACGGCGCCCTAACTATGGCTACACCTTC. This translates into CSVEDERRPNYGYTF.

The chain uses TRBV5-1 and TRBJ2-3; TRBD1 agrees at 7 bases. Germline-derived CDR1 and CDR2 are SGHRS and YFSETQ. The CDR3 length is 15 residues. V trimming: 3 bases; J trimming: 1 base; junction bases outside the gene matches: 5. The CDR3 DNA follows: TGCGCCAGCAGCTCCACAGGGGACCGCACAGATACGCAGTATTTT. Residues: CASSSTGDRTDTQYF.

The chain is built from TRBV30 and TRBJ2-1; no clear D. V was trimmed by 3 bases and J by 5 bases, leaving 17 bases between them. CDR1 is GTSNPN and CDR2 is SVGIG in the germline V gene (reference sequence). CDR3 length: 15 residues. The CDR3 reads CAWSHLWVRNNEQFF. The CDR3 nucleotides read TGTGCCTGGAGCCACCTTTGGGTTCGTAACAATGAGCAGTTCTTC.

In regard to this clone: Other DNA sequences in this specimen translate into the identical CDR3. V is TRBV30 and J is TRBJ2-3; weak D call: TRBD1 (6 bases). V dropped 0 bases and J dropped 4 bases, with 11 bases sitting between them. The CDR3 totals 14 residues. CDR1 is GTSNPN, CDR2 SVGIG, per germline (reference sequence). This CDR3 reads CAWSVRGGADTQYF. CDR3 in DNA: TGTGCCTGGAGTGTCAGGGGTGGGGCAGATACGCAGTATTTT.

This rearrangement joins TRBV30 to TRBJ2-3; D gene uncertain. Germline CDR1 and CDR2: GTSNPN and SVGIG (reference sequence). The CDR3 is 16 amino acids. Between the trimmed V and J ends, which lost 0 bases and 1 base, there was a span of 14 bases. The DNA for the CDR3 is TGTGCCTGGAGTGTCCGCGGCACCCGGGGCACAGATACGCAGTATTTT. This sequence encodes CAWSVRGTRGTDTQYF. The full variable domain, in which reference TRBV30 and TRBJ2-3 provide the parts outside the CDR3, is SQTIHQWPATLVQPVGSPLSLECTVEGTSNPNLYWYRQAAGRGLQLLFYSVGIGQISSEVPQNLSASRPQDRQFILSSKKLLLSDSGFYLCAWSVRGTRGTDTQYFGPGTRLTVL.

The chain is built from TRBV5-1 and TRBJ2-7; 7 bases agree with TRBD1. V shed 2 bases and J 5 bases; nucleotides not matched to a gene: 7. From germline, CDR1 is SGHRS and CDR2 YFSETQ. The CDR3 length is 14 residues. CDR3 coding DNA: TGCGCCAGCAGCTTTTTCGGACAGGTCAACGAGCAGTACTTC. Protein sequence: CASSFFGQVNEQYF.

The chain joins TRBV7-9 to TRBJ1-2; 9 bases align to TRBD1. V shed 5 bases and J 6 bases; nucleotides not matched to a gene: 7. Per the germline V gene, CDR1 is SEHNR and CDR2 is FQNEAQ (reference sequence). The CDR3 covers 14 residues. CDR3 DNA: TGTGCCAGCAGCCCAGGGACAGGGCAGGATGGCTACACCTTC. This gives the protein CASSPGTGQDGYTF. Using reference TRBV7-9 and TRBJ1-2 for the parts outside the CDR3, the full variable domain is DTGVSQNPRHKITKRGQNVTFRCDPISEHNRLYWYRQTLGQGPEFLTYFQNEAQLEKSRLLSDRFSAERPKGSFSTLEIQRTEQGDSAMYLCASSPGTGQDGYTFGSGTRLTVV.

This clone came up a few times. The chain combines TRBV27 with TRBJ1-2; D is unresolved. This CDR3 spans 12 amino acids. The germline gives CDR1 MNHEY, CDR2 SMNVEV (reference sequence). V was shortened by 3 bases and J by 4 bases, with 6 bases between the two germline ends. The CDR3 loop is CASSLDGYGYTF. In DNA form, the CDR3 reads TGTGCCAGCAGTTTGGACGGCTATGGCTACACCTTC.

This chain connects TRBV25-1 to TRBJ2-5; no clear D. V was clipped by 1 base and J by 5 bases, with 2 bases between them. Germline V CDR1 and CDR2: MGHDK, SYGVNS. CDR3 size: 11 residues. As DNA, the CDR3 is TGTGCCAGCAGTGAATTGGAGACCCAGTACTTC. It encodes CASSELETQYF.

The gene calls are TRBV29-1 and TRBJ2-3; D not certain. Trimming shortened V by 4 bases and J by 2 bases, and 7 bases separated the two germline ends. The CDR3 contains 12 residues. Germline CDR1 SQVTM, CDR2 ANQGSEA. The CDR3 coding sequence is TGCAGCGTTGGTCTTGACACAGATACGCAGTATTTT. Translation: CSVGLDTDTQYF.

The CDR3 DNA sequence: TGCAGCATCATAAACCCGGTTGGTAGCGGGGATACGCAGTATTTT. It translates to CSIINPVGSGDTQYF. The chain has TRBV29-1 and TRBJ2-3, with TRBD2 matching 7 bases. The length of the CDR3 is 15 residues. V lost 8 bases to trimming and J lost 6 bases; unmatched junction nucleotides: 17. CDR1 is SQVTM and CDR2 is ANQGSEA in the germline V gene.

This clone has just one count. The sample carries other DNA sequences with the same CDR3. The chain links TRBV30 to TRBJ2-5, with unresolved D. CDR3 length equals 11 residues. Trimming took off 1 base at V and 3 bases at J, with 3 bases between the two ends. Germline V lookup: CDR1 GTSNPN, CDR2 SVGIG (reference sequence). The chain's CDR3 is CAWSGEETQYF. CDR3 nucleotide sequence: TGTGCCTGGAGTGGCGAAGAGACCCAGTACTTC.

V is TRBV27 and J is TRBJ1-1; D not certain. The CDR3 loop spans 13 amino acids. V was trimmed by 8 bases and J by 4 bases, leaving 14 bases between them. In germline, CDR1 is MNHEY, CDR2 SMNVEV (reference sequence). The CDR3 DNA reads TGTGCCAGCGGTACCCAACCCATCACTGAAGCTTTCTTT. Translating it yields CASGTQPITEAFF.

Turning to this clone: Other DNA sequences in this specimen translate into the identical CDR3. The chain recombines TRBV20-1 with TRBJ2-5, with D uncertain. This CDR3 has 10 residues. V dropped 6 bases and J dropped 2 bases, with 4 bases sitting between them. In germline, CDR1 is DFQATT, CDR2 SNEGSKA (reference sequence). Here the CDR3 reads CSALQETQYF. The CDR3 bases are TGCAGTGCCCTGCAAGAGACCCAGTACTTC.

The CDR3 sequence is CAWSTGLADTQYF. DNA for the CDR3: TGTGCCTGGAGTACAGGGTTGGCGGATACGCAGTATTTT. The gene calls are TRBV30 and TRBJ2-3; TRBD1 is a possible D gene (6 bases). Between the trimmed V and J ends, which lost 2 bases and 6 bases, there was a span of 12 bases. The CDR3 consists of 13 residues. The V gene's germline CDR1 is GTSNPN and CDR2 SVGIG (reference sequence).

CDR3 sequence reads: CASSLERGSYNEQFF. In DNA, the CDR3 is TGCGCCAGCAGCTTGGAGCGGGGCTCCTACAATGAGCAGTTCTTC. This chain joins TRBV5-1 and TRBJ2-1; 7 bases map to TRBD2. CDR1 is SGHRS, CDR2 YFSETQ, per germline. The CDR3 sequence is 15 residues long. V dropped 0 bases and J dropped 0; count of bases not matched to a gene: 0.

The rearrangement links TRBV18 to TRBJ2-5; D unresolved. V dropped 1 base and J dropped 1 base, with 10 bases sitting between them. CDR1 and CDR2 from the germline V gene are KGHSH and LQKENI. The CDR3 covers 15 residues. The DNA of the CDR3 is TGTGCCAGCTCACCACGGTCCCAGGTCCAAGAGACCCAGTACTTC. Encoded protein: CASSPRSQVQETQYF.

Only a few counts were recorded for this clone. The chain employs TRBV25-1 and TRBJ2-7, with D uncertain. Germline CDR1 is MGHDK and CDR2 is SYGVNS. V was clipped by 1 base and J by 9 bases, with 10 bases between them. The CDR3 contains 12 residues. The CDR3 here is CASSEFVWAQYF. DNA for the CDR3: TGTGCCAGCAGTGAATTCGTCTGGGCGCAGTACTTC.

CDR3 residues: CACRTSGMPGETQYF. The CDR3 bases are TGTGCCTGCCGGACTAGCGGGATGCCAGGGGAGACCCAGTACTTC. This rearrangement joins TRBV30 to TRBJ2-5, with 12 bases lining up with TRBD2. With V trimmed by 6 bases and J by 5 bases, 10 bases remained unmatched. The CDR3 covers 15 residues. Germline V CDR1 and CDR2: GTSNPN, SVGIG (reference sequence).

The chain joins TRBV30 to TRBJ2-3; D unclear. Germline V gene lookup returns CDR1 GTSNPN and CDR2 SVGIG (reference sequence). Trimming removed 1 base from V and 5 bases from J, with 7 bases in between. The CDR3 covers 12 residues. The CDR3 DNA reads TGTGCCTGGAGTGGGGCCGTAGATACGCAGTATTTT. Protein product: CAWSGAVDTQYF.

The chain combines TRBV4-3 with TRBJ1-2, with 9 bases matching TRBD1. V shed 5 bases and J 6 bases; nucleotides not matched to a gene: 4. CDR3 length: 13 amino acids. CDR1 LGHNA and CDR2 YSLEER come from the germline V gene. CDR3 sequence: CASSFTGGHGYTF. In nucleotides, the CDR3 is TGCGCCAGCAGCTTTACAGGGGGCCATGGCTACACCTTC.

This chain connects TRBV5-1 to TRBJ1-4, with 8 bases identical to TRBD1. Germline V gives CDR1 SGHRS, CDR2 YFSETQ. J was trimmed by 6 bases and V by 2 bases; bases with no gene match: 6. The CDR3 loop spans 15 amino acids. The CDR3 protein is CASSFSGTGDEKLFF. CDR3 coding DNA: TGCGCCAGCAGCTTCTCTGGGACAGGCGATGAAAAACTGTTTTTT.

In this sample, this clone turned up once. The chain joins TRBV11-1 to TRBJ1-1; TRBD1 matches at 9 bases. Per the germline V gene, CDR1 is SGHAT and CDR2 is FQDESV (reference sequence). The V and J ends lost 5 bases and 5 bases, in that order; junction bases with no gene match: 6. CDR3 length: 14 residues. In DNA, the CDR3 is TGTGCCAGCAGCGTATACAGGGGGCGAACTGAAGCTTTCTTT. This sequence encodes CASSVYRGRTEAFF.

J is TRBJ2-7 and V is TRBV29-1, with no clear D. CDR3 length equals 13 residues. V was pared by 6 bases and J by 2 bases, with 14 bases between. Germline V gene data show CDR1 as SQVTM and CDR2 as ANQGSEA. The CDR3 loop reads CSVDQAGAYEQYF. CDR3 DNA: TGCAGCGTCGATCAGGCCGGAGCCTACGAGCAGTACTTC.

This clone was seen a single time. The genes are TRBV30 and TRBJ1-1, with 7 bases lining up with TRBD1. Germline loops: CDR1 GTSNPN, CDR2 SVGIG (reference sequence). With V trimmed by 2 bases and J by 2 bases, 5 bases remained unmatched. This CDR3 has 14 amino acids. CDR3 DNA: TGTGCCTGGAGTTTAGGGGGCCGAAACACTGAAGCTTTCTTT. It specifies CAWSLGGRNTEAFF.